These 11 T cell receptor beta chains came from one sample sequenced in a study of blood T cell repertoires in COVID-19. Generated by immunoSEQ multiplex PCR, the TCRdb table keeps only in-frame clones and is missing some. The sample holds tens of thousands of clones, around 79% seen once. Source material: peripheral blood. These receptors came from a man aged 55 to 70 with acute or convalescent COVID-19.

The V and J genes are TRBV4-2 and TRBJ2-5, with 9 positions matching TRBD1. The CDR3 loop spans 17 amino acids. Per germline, CDR1 LGHNA and CDR2 YNFKEQ. With V trimmed by 0 bases and J by 7 bases, 12 bases remained unmatched. DNA of the CDR3: TGTGCCAGCAGCCAAGATTTGGGACAGGGAAATGGCGTGACCCAGTACTTC. Amino acids: CASSQDLGQGNGVTQYF.

The gene calls are TRBV5-1 and TRBJ2-1, with D hard to call. The CDR3 is 12 amino acids. CDR1 and CDR2 from the germline V gene are SGHRS and YFSETQ. V was pared by 0 bases and J by 8 bases, with 6 bases between. The DNA for the CDR3 is TGCGCCAGCAGCTTGGCCCTAGATGAGCAGTTCTTC. Its protein is CASSLALDEQFF.

This clone was counted a few times. J is TRBJ2-1 and V is TRBV30; 7 positions match TRBD1. The germline V gene encodes CDR1 GTSNPN and CDR2 SVGIG (reference sequence). The trim removed 0 bases at V and 2 bases at J, leaving 1 base unmatched. The CDR3 length is 14 residues. The CDR3 bases are TGTGCCTGGAGTGTACAGGGGACCTACAATGAGCAGTTCTTC. Its translation is CAWSVQGTYNEQFF.

V and J are TRBV7-8 and TRBJ2-5; TRBD1 might be the D (5 bases). V was trimmed by 1 base and J by 1 base, leaving 7 bases between them. Germline V gene sequence: CDR1 SGHVS, CDR2 FQNEAQ. This CDR3 contains 14 residues. CDR3 protein: CASSLEQAQETQYF. The CDR3 nucleotides are TGTGCCAGCAGCTTAGAACAGGCCCAAGAGACCCAGTACTTC.

V and J are TRBV5-6 and TRBJ2-3; D unresolved. V lost 0 bases, J lost 0 bases, and 5 bases lay in between. The germline V gene encodes CDR1 SGHDT and CDR2 YYEEEE. This CDR3 is 14 amino acids long. The CDR3 coding sequence is TGTGCCAGCAGCTTGGGAGGCAGCACAGATACGCAGTATTTT. As protein: CASSLGGSTDTQYF.

This clone occurred a few times. The V and J genes are TRBV9 and TRBJ1-2, with 7 bases matching TRBD1. From germline, CDR1 is SGDLS and CDR2 YYNGEE. The CDR3 sequence is 16 residues long. With 0 bases clipped from V and 4 bases from J, the junction kept 9 bases outside the gene matches. CDR3 coding DNA: TGTGCCAGCAGCGTAGACCCCCGGGGACAGACCTATGGCTACACCTTC. Its translation is CASSVDPRGQTYGYTF.

V usage is TRBV25-1 and J usage is TRBJ2-5; 11 bases are shared with TRBD2. The CDR3 runs to 16 residues. In germline, CDR1 is MGHDK, CDR2 SYGVNS. The J segment lost 2 bases and the V segment lost 3 bases, leaving 5 bases of the junction unmatched. CDR3 loop: CASSDASGGIQETQYF. For the CDR3, the DNA is TGTGCCAGCAGTGACGCTAGCGGGGGGATTCAAGAGACCCAGTACTTC.

The CDR3 coding sequence is TGCGCCAGCCAGGCATTAGCGGGGAGCACAGATACGCAGTATTTT. Translation: CASQALAGSTDTQYF. This chain connects TRBV5-1 to TRBJ2-3, with 8 positions matching TRBD2. The V gene's germline CDR1 is SGHRS and CDR2 YFSETQ. The CDR3 runs 15 residues. The trim removed 7 bases at V and 0 bases at J, leaving 7 bases unmatched. Full variable domain (outside the CDR3, taken from reference TRBV5-1 and TRBJ2-3): KAGVTQTPRYLIKTRGQQVTLSCSPISGHRSVSWYQQTPGQGLQFLFEYFSETQRNKGNFPGRFSGRQFSNSRSEMNVSTLELGDSALYLCASQALAGSTDTQYFGPGTRLTVL.

This clone was picked up a small number of times. The gene calls are TRBV23-1 and TRBJ1-4; 7 bases match TRBD1. TRBV23-1 is given ORF status, its function remaining uncertain. Losses at the gene ends were 3 bases for V and 8 bases for J; bases not matched to a gene: 6. This CDR3 has 14 residues. CDR3 DNA sequence: TGCGCCAGCAGTCAGGGACAGTTTCAGGAAAAACTGTTTTTT. Its protein product is CASSQGQFQEKLFF.

This clone occurred a few times. The chain employs TRBV4-2 and TRBJ2-7; the D gene is possibly TRBD2 (5 bases). The CDR3 is 16 amino acids. CDR1 and CDR2 (germline): LGHNA, YNFKEQ. With 0 bases removed from V and 4 bases from J, the gap between germline ends came to 16 bases. CDR3 region: CASSQDPSGNAYEQYF. CDR3 nucleotides: TGTGCCAGCAGCCAAGATCCAAGCGGTAACGCGTACGAGCAGTACTTC.

By frequency in the sample, this clone is medium-sized. This rearrangement joins TRBV18 to TRBJ1-5, with D perhaps TRBD1 (6 bases). Germline CDR1 and CDR2: KGHSH and LQKENI. V lost 3 bases to trimming and J lost 1 base, with 13 bases between them. The CDR3 contains 16 residues. The CDR3, as DNA: TGTGCCAGCTCACCCGCAGGGGAAGGGAGCAATCAGCCCCAGCATTTT. It translates to CASSPAGEGSNQPQHF.